Included here is one T cell receptor beta chain sequence, with context. This clonotype was seen at least ten times. Its binding antigen is unknown. Base qualities are not at hand, and no much larger clone is one base apart. The time point label for this specimen denotes: newly diagnosed GD, antithyroid drugs for less than 3 months. For both TCR sequencing and RNA sequencing, RNA was extracted from PBMCs in TRIzol. Graves' disease was diagnosed according to American Thyroid Association guidelines. The patients came from an endocrinology department in Xi'an, China. From each patient, 7.5 to 9.5 milliliters of peripheral blood was collected into an EDTA anticoagulant tube. PBMCs were isolated by Ficoll Paque Plus density gradient separation without further T cell sorting. An Agilent 2100 Bioanalyzer and agarose gel were used to check RNA quality, and a NanoDrop 2000 was used to measure RNA concentration.

Libraries were prepared through multiplex PCR. The data were produced on an Illumina HiSeq 4000. To build TCR beta libraries, CDR3 regions were amplified by Arm-PCR using iRepertoire HTBI primers. Before sequencing, the PCR products underwent gel purification. Per the authors' processing: Across samples, roughly 60 TRBV and over 11 TRBJ segments were identified and used for gene usage analysis of CDR3 amino acid clonotypes. COPE and FqMerger were used to merge the filtered high-quality paired reads into contigs. BLAST was used to align contigs to IMGT TRBV, TRBD and TRBJ reference genes, and CDR3 was defined according to IMGT. Clonotypes above 0.1% frequency were classified as highly expanded clones. Repertoire diversity was measured by Shannon entropy, and V-J evenness by the Gini coefficient. A clonotype found in more than one individual was treated as public. TCRdb itself trimmed the public reads at Q25 with fastp, ran MiXCR and retained productive beta chains. Each CDR3 protein gets just one entry, which takes the most common genes and DNA from the rows behind it. The V and J calls come from TCRdb's annotation, not from the publication. The sample yields around 460,000 distinct CDR3 sequences; about 14% were counted once. The top ten hold under 20% of the sample.

V drops 3 bases and J drops 2 bases, leaving 11 bases in between. From the cysteine through the phenylalanine, the CDR3 covers 14 amino acids. CDR3 DNA is the only sequence kept; it has 42 bases, read in frame from the first base. CDR1 and CDR2 were assigned from the germline V gene as MDHEN and SYDVKM. The data belong to a study of regulatory T cells in long-lasting Graves disease (dated by TCRdb to about 2021). With regard to the full study: Antithyroid drugs had been taken for less than 3 months by newly diagnosed Graves' disease patients. Peripheral blood TCR sequencing and RNA sequencing compared persistent Graves' disease patients with newly diagnosed Graves' disease patients. The study was conducted in China and was registered as a clinical trial. A total of roughly 33 samples underwent TCR sequencing: some 13 from persistent and some 20 from newly diagnosed Graves' disease patients.

The paper's findings and limits, for the study overall: Preferential use of TRBV28, TRBJ1-2 and TRBJ2-5 was observed in persistent disease, whereas TRBV20-1 and TRBJ2-1 were favored in newly diagnosed disease. The authors acknowledged the small sample size as a limitation that may reduce accuracy. Persistent patients shared more public clonotypes among themselves (around 3,000) than newly diagnosed patients did (over 950). Only peripheral blood was studied, because thyroid tissue, the primary lesion, was inaccessible. Compared with newly diagnosed patients, patients with persistent Graves' disease had lower TCR Shannon entropy and fewer highly expanded clones, which suggests clonal expansion. Sequencing and analysis were restricted to the TCR beta chain.

These records were also assigned to another study, of T cells in Graves' hyperthyroidism and ophthalmopathy. As noted in the second study: Stable Graves' hyperthyroidism was defined as the absence of progression to ophthalmopathy over 18 months of follow-up. Hyperthyroidism patients were newly diagnosed, with disease duration under 2 months, and aged 18 to 65 years. Any patient with an uncontrolled infection, another autoimmune disease, pregnancy or lactation was excluded. Diagnoses relied on clinical symptoms, serum thyroxine and TRAb, thyroid ultrasound and orbital computed tomography. For the first round of RT-PCR on the TCR CDR3, the HTBI primer set was used together with the Qiagen OneStep RT-PCR kit. Most expanded thyroid clonotypes (frequency above 0.001) were also detected in blood, a finding suggesting that blood repertoires may reflect thyroid immune responses. A model built on a 13 V-J signature distinguished ophthalmopathy from stable hyperthyroidism, reaching around 87% sensitivity and 81.08% specificity in cross-validation and 80%/75% in testing. In validation, the model predicted progression to ophthalmopathy with just under 71% sensitivity and approximately 74% specificity, a median of around six months before onset. To identify distinguishing TCR V-J signatures, a discovery cohort of around 98 patients was used, comprising 43 with Graves' ophthalmopathy and 57 with stable Graves' hyperthyroidism. An independent validation cohort of 18 to 20 hyperthyroidism patients and over 15 patients who later progressed to ophthalmopathy tested prospective prediction of ophthalmopathy. The roughly 94 discovery patients were randomly divided into training and test sets at a 7:3 ratio. Thyroid tissue and blood T-cell repertoires from six Graves' hyperthyroidism patients were also compared in the study. Once sampling was done, hyperthyroidism patients were given methimazole at a starting dose of 30 mg daily, whereas ophthalmopathy patients were given high-dose intravenous methylprednisolone. Libraries were constructed in a second round of multiplex PCR, after which size selection and purification were carried out. Sequencing of the libraries was done on an Illumina HiSeq2000 using paired-end 100 bp reads. SOAPnuke was used to process the raw data, throwing out any read that contained adapters or uncalled bases, had a mean Phred below 15, or lacked an exact constant-primer or identifier match. COPE v1.2.5 was used to merge high-quality paired reads, and clonotypes were defined as unique nucleotide sequences. MiTCR v1.1 was used to align clonotypes to the IMGT TRBV, TRBD and TRBJ reference segments. Only V-J combinations with frequency above 0.0001, covering 99% to 99.2% of repertoires, were analysed. The TCS score was defined as the ratio of F50 (clonal expansion) to E x V (chaos), calculated using BLOSUM62-based TCRdist between CDR3 peptides within each V-J. Welch's t-statistics and random forest reduced several hundred V-J features to 13, which were used in a naive Bayes classifier (R e1071). Sample size was not statistically predetermined, and investigators were not blinded to group allocation. The paper reports TCR Vbeta CDR3 sequencing of over 130 peripheral blood samples: 43 ophthalmopathy, under 80 hyperthyroidism and 17 progressor patients.

The sequencing here drew on peripheral blood mononuclear cells (PBMCs), taken at new diagnosis, from a patient treated with antithyroid drugs. The TCR originated in a woman aged 50 to 60 with Graves disease. Donor details come from another sample of the same person, matched by shared clones. This chain is built from TRBV28 and TRBJ2-7; the D gene is possibly TRBD1 or TRBD2, each agreeing over 5 bases. The CDR3 amino acid sequence is: CASSFEGFPYEQYF. The sequenced DNA is TGTGCCAGCAGTTTCGAGGGGTTCCCCTACGAGCAGTACTTC.